This entry features one T cell receptor (beta chain) sequence. The CDR3 loop spans 14 amino acids. The germline V gene has CDR1 LNHDA and CDR2 SQIVND (reference sequence). Germline trimming cut 5 bases from V and 3 bases from J; bases unmatched to any gene: 5. Cohorts were assigned according to the clinical history that participants reported. The sample is drawn from a study of blood T cell repertoires in COVID-19. Study summary: Samples taken during acute and convalescent COVID-19 were collected in the United States, Italy and Spain.

Sequenced by immunoSEQ multiplex PCR; TCRdb stores in-frame clones only, minus some. The data show around 200,000 clones, with roughly 86% seen just once and 10% to 13% held by the top ten. This TCR was sampled from a man aged 18-30 years with acute COVID-19. This chain connects TRBV19 to TRBJ2-7; 9 bases agree with TRBD1. The sequenced sample was PBMCs or T cells enriched from blood (not recorded which). The CDR3 region is CASSAGTGLYEQYF. CDR3 nucleotides: TGTGCCAGTAGTGCCGGGACAGGGCTCTACGAGCAGTACTTC.